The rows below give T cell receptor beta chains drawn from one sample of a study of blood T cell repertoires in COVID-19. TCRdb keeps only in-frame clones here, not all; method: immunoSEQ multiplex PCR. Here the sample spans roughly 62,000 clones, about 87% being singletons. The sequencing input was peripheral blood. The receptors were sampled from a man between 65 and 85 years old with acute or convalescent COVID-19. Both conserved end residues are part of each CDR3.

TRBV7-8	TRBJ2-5	CASSDTGARETQYF
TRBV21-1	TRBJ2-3	CASSSKCPGTGLRGDTQYF
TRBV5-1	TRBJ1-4	CASSPSGDRVATNEKLFF
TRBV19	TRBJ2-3	CASSNSLGQGTDTQYF
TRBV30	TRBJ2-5	CAWSANLAGGTETQYF
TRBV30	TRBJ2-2	CAWGTGTGELFF
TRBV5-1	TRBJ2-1	CASSFVRNEQFF
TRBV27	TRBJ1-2	CASSPRDRSGYTF
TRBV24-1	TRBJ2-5	CATSGIGETQYF
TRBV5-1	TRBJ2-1	CASSFNTNNEQFF
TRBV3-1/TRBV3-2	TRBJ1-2	CASSRRDRGEITF
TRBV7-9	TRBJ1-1	CASSLVVEDTEAFF
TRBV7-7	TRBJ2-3	CASSPGLADTDTQYF
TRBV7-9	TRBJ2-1	CASSLSFYEQFF
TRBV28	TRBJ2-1	CASSTSSGKRDEQFF
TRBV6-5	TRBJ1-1	CASRGSMNTEAFF
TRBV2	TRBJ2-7	CASSETGLRNEQYF
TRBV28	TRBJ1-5	CASSPRRGISNQPQHF
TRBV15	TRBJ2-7	CATSREGAISYEQYF
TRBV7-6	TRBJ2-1	CASSLAGGLNEQFF
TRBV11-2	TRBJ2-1	CASSLLAGANNEQFF
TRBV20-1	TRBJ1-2	CSESTGDGYTF
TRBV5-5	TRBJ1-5	CASSPGLPNQPQHF
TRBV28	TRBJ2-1	CASSAGLAGRSYNEQFF
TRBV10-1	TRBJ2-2	CASRKGIAGSTGELFF
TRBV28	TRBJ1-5	CASKATGGDQPQHF
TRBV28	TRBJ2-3	CASSSTGGGDTQYF
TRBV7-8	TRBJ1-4	CASSSQWGERTYNEKLFF
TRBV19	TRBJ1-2	CASSTRGAVAYGYTF
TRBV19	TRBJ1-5	CASSTGGGGNQPQHF
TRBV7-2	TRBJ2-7	CASSSAGGPYEQYF
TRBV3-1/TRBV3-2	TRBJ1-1	CASSQVSITEAFF